This is a list of T cell receptor beta chains from one sample in a study of blood T cell repertoires in COVID-19. Assay: immunoSEQ multiplex PCR; the TCRdb copy retains only in-frame clones and omits some. The sample contains 250,000 or so clones, around 82% of which appear only once. Sequenced input: PBMCs or T cells enriched from blood (not recorded which). The receptors originated from a woman aged 40 to 55 who had been exposed to COVID-19. The CDR3 runs from the conserved cysteine through the conserved F or W. D genes are given only for firm matches. Where a row states a size, it is once, few, many or the class of an expanded clone; other rows omit it.

cdr3_aa cdr3_nt j_call clone_size v_call d_call
CASRVGLSYGYTF TGTGCCAGTAGAGTGGGACTGTCTTATGGCTACACCTTC TRBJ1-2 - TRBV19 -
CASSHREVPNNSPLHF TGCGCCAGCAGCCACCGTGAGGTCCCAAATAATTCACCCCTCCACTTT TRBJ1-6 once TRBV23-1 -
CASKQGLSNTEAFF TGTGCCAGCAAACAGGGCCTTTCGAACACTGAAGCTTTCTTT TRBJ1-1 - TRBV3-1/TRBV3-2 -
CASSDDSLGSTGELFF TGTGCCAGCAGTGATGATTCCCTAGGGAGCACCGGGGAGCTGTTTTTT TRBJ2-2 - TRBV2 -
CASSISGTSLVYEQYF TGCGCCAGCAGCATATCCGGGACTAGCCTCGTCTACGAGCAGTACTTC TRBJ2-7 many TRBV5-1 TRBD2
CASSLGGDSGNTIYF TGTGCCAGCAGCTTGGGGGGGGACTCTGGAAACACCATATATTTT TRBJ1-3 - TRBV5-4 -
CAWSTGGYGYTF TGTGCCTGGAGCACAGGGGGATATGGCTACACCTTC TRBJ1-2 - TRBV30 TRBD1
CASSLFISYGYTF TGCGCCAGCAGCTTGTTTATCAGCTATGGCTACACCTTC TRBJ1-2 - TRBV5-1 -
CASSLASGASYEQYF TGTGCCAGCAGTTTAGCTAGCGGGGCGTCCTACGAGCAGTACTTC TRBJ2-7 - TRBV28 TRBD2
CASSFRDREDQPQHF TGTGCCAGCAGTTTCCGGGACAGGGAAGATCAGCCCCAGCATTTT TRBJ1-5 - TRBV6-2/TRBV6-3 TRBD1
CASSQDQGEVNGYTF TGTGCCAGCAGCCAAGATCAGGGGGAGGTAAATGGCTACACCTTC TRBJ1-2 - TRBV4-2 TRBD1
CASSLPGGGETQYF TGTGCCAGCAGTTTACCGGGGGGTGGGGAGACCCAGTACTTC TRBJ2-5 once TRBV25-1 TRBD2
CASSFGQGGGSYNSPLHF TGTGCCAGCAGCTTTGGGCAGGGTGGCGGCTCCTATAATTCACCCCTCCACTTT TRBJ1-6 - TRBV7-2 -
CASSYSGSTDTQYF TGTGCCAGCAGTTACTCGGGCAGCACAGATACGCAGTATTTT TRBJ2-3 - TRBV6-5 -
CASSDRTGVEAFF TGTGCCAGCAGTGACCGGACAGGGGTTGAAGCTTTCTTT TRBJ1-1 - TRBV2 TRBD1
CASQPPPWGLAEDTQYF TGTGCCAGTCAACCACCACCCTGGGGGCTAGCTGAAGATACGCAGTATTTT TRBJ2-3 - TRBV9 -
CASSTTQGSSNQPQHF TGTGCCAGTAGTACAACACAGGGCTCAAGCAATCAGCCCCAGCATTTT TRBJ1-5 - TRBV19 -